The clone carrying this TCR beta chain was recorded a few times. This sample was included in a study of spatial heterogeneity in lung cancer. V gave up 3 bases and J gave up 7 bases, with 8 bases separating them. This CDR3 contains 12 residues. Germline-derived CDR1 and CDR2 are SGHRS and YFSETQ. TCRdb used MiXCR to reprocess the 5' RACE reads, holding one entry per CDR3 protein. Altogether about 6,000 distinct CDR3 sequences are present, approximately 20% being singletons, with the ten largest covering less than 20%. Time point noted: sample taken at primary tumor resection. Sequencing used normal lung tissue next to the tumor, obtained at surgery. The J gene is TRBJ2-1, the V gene TRBV5-1; possibly TRBD1 or TRBD2 for D (5 bases each). The clonotype was recovered from a male donor with early-stage non-small cell lung cancer. CDR3 in DNA: TGCGCCAGCAGCTGGGGGTATAATGAGCAGTTCTTC. As protein: CASSWGYNEQFF.